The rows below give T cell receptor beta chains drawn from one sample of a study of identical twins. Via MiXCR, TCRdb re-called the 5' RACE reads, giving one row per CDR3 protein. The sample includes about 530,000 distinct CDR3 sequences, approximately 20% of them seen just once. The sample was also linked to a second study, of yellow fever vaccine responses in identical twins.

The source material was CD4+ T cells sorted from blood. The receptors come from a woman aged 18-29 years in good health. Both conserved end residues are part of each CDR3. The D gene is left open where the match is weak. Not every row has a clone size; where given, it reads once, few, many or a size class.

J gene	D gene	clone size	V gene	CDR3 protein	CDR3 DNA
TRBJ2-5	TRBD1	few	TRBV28	CASSRTGHQTQYF	TGTGCCAGCAGCCGGACAGGTCATCAGACCCAGTACTTC
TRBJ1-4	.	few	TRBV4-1	CASRTAAATNEKLFF	TGCGCCAGCAGAACCGCGGCAGCAACTAATGAAAAACTGTTTTTT
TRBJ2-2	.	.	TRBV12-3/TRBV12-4	CASRATDTGELFF	TGTGCCAGCAGGGCTACCGACACCGGGGAGCTGTTTTTT
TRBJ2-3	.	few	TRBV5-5	CASSLAWGSTDTQYF	TGTGCCAGCAGCTTGGCTTGGGGTAGCACAGATACGCAGTATTTT
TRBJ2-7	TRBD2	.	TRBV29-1	CSARGLSYEQYF	TGCAGCGCAAGGGGACTATCCTACGAGCAGTACTTC
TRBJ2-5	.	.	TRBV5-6	CASSLGIQAAASLQETQYF	TGTGCCAGCAGCTTGGGGATCCAGGCAGCGGCCAGCCTCCAAGAGACCCAGTACTTC
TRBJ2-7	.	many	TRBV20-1	CSAPKGDSYEQYF	TGCAGTGCTCCTAAGGGGGATTCCTACGAGCAGTACTTC
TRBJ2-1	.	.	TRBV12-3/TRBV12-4	CASSPGRRSEQFF	TGTGCCAGCAGCCCCGGCCGGAGGAGTGAGCAGTTCTTC
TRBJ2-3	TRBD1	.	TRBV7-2	CASSLTGARTDTQYF	TGTGCCAGCAGCCTGACAGGGGCGAGGACAGATACGCAGTATTTT
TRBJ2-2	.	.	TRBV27	CASKLTGANTGELFF	TGTGCCAGCAAGCTGACAGGAGCGAACACCGGGGAGCTGTTTTTT
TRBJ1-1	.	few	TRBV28	CASSLYGQNTEAFF	TGTGCCAGCAGTTTGTACGGCCAGAACACTGAAGCTTTCTTT
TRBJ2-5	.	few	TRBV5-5	CASSLGLEYQETQYF	TGTGCCAGCAGCTTGGGTCTGGAGTACCAAGAGACCCAGTACTTC
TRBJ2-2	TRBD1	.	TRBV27	CASRGTGASTGELFF	TGTGCCAGCAGGGGCACAGGGGCGAGCACCGGGGAGCTGTTTTTT
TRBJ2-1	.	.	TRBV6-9	CASSFDFQLPNF	TGTGCCAGCAGTTTTGATTTCCAGCTCCCAAACTTC
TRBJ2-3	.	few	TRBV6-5	CASKLYPSTDTQYF	TGTGCCAGCAAGTTATATCCCAGCACAGATACGCAGTATTTT
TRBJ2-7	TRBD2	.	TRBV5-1	CASSPRTSGEQYF	TGCGCCAGCAGCCCACGGACTAGTGGCGAGCAGTACTTC
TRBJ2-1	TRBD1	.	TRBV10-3	CAIRDPRDRPYNEQFF	TGTGCCATCAGAGACCCCCGGGACAGACCTTACAATGAGCAGTTCTTC
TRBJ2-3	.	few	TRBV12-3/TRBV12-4	CASSTRLEADTQYF	TGTGCCAGCAGTACAAGACTAGAGGCAGATACGCAGTATTTT
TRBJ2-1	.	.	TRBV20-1	CSAHPFGGTYNEQFF	TGCAGTGCTCACCCTTTCGGGGGTACCTACAATGAGCAGTTCTTC
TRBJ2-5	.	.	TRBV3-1	CASSQAGTKETQYF	TGTGCCAGCAGCCAGGCCGGGACGAAAGAGACCCAGTACTTC
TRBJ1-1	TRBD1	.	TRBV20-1	CSARAADRGYTEAFF	TGCAGTGCTAGAGCCGCGGACAGGGGATACACTGAAGCTTTCTTT
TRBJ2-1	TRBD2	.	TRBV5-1	CASSLVAGGRDEQFF	TGCGCCAGCAGCTTGGTCGCGGGGGGGAGGGATGAGCAGTTCTTC
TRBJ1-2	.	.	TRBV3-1	CASSQDLTGNYGYTF	TGTGCCAGCAGCCAAGACCTGACAGGAAACTATGGCTACACCTTC
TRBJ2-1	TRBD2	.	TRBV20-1	CSARDSGRAGEQFF	TGCAGTGCTAGAGATAGCGGGAGGGCCGGTGAGCAGTTCTTC
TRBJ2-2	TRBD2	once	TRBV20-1	CSARDRVSGGANTGELFF	TGCAGTGCTAGAGATCGAGTTAGCGGGGGCGCGAACACCGGGGAGCTGTTTTTT
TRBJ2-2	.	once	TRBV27	CASGGPGNTGELFF	TGTGCCAGCGGAGGACCAGGAAACACCGGGGAGCTGTTTTTT
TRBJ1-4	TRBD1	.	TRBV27	CASSFDRGGKEKLFF	TGTGCCAGCAGTTTCGACAGGGGTGGAAAGGAAAAACTGTTTTTT
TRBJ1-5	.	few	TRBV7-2	CASSLGVTMERWPQHF	TGTGCCAGCAGCTTAGGAGTGACAATGGAGCGGTGGCCCCAGCATTTT
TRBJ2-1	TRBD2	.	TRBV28	CASSFGLAGLNEQFF	TGTGCCAGCAGTTTTGGGCTAGCGGGCCTCAATGAGCAGTTCTTC
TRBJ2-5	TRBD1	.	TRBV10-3	CAIRDREMAQYF	TGTGCCATCAGGGACAGGGAAATGGCCCAGTACTTC
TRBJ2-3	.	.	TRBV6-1	CASSRQGRGDTQYF	TGTGCCAGCAGTAGGCAAGGGAGAGGAGATACGCAGTATTTT
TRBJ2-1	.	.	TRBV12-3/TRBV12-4	CASSLLGPSSYNEQFF	TGTGCCAGCAGTTTATTGGGTCCGAGCTCCTACAATGAGCAGTTCTTC